This T cell receptor beta chain was identified during a study of cytomegalovirus exposure and HLA in healthy donors (dated by TCRdb to 2015 to 2018). Turning to the overall study: An earlier analysis of roughly 570 of the donors reported around 280 Gb of sequence data and around 120 million unique TCR beta sequences obtained from about 200 million T cells. Approximately 300 gigabases of sequencing data and 70 million to 95 million unique TCR sequences made up an early release that covered approximately 650 HLA-typed donors. A later genetic analysis used genome-wide SNP genotypes for about 60% of the roughly 700 donors, treating that subset as a discovery cohort. Rather than drawing on any new phenotypic data, the later analysis identified candidate immune exposures from TCR beta sequences and the way those sequences occurred across donors. In a later analysis, previously published TCR beta repertoires from several hundred donors were re-analyzed and high-resolution HLA genotyping was added so that TCR occurrence patterns could be studied. Besides the first cohort of around 670 subjects, a separate validation cohort made up of about 120 different subjects was used. Several DR-DQ haplotypes were treated as single units for association and clustering because of strong linkage in the cohort. An earlier analysis of 450 to 750 of the donors used high-throughput TCR beta sequencing to judge whether each TCR beta V gene segment behaved as functional or pseudogenic. On average, roughly 240,000 unique TCR beta nucleotide sequences were sequenced per donor among 398 genotyped donors of the cohort, with around 19% of those sequences being non-productive. Donor age, sex, ethnicity and CMV serostatus were collected together with the repertoire data. Typing coverage differed by locus: A, B, C, DRB1 and DQB1 were typed in roughly 620-630 donors, DQA1 in about 500, DPA1 in approximately 600, and DPB1 in approximately 450. Using immunosequencing, the study profiled T cell repertoires from 640 or so subjects and related those repertoires to cytomegalovirus serostatus. To predict cytomegalovirus infection status, the study brought together high-throughput TCR immunosequencing, statistical association of individual TCRs with disease status, and machine learning. HLA typing included class I and class II loci at four-digit resolution. The study aimed to test whether signatures of past pathogen exposure could be identified by cataloging public T cell receptors. Of the approximately 400 genotyped donors, less than 85% were placed in the genetic ancestry cluster associated with self-reported Caucasian donors. All discovery cohort repertoires had been generated using a single sequencing platform.

Results and caveats for the whole study, not just this receptor: Presence/absence analyses assumed roughly uniform sequencing depth across donors, an assumption that may not hold. In a later analysis, several top co-occurrence clusters were reported to appear linked to parvovirus B19, influenza, CMV and Epstein-Barr virus. The only immune exposure information available for the cohort was CMV serostatus. The sequencing pipeline was judged likely to have produced a cluster of highly shared sequence variants as a technical artifact. When HLA alleles, especially DR and DQ, strongly co-occurred, TCR associations were difficult to assign to individual alleles. In an earlier analysis of some 500 of the donors, most TCR beta V segments appeared in productive rearrangements about 90% or about 30% of the time, broadly matching IMGT annotations. Because the 87-base-pair reads could not distinguish some IMGT-functional V segments, including TRBV6-2 and TRBV6-3, those segments were excluded. In both the original and validation cohorts, the classifier was reported to diagnose cytomegalovirus status with high specificity and sensitivity. Most TCR sequences were observed very rarely across donors, whereas some public TCRs were present in many individuals. Because some donors lacked HLA typing at each locus, the association tests relied only on the typed subset. The authors suggested that the approach could potentially be extended to other disease states and immunological phenotypes. Correlated functional status among segregating V segments might reflect linkage disequilibrium, but an unknown experimental factor could not be ruled out. In a later analysis, the rate of TCR association differed among HLA loci, with DRB1 alleles having the most associated TCRs and HLA-C alleles having the fewest. A later genetic analysis associated a missense DCLRE1C variant with V-gene and J-gene trimming of TCR beta chains, and an independent cohort replicated the association. Because counts were too low, roughly 16 rarely observed V segments, including chromosome 9 orphons, were left out of the earlier analysis of a few hundred of the donors. The cohort was sequenced for TCR beta chains only, and without alpha or paired-chain data the features that could be detected were limited. A further reported finding was that TCR beta sequences accurately predicted the HLA-A and HLA-B alleles for most subjects in the first cohort. A total of fewer than 200 TCR beta chains were listed by the study as associated with cytomegalovirus. A later genetic analysis reported fewer N-insertions in productive TCRs among donors in an Asian-associated ancestry cluster than the roughly 720-donor mean. In a later analysis, 15,000 to 20,000 TCR beta sequences were associated with specific HLA alleles at a false discovery rate of 0.05. In a later analysis, most CMV-associated TCR beta chains were found to appear HLA-restricted, with HLA associations seemingly driven largely by CMV exposure. In vitro tests confirmed that a few of the cytomegalovirus-associated TCR beta chains recognize cytomegalovirus antigens. A later analysis found that HLA-associated TCR beta chains were more clonally expanded and had lower generation probabilities than equally common non-associated chains.

CDR1 is given as MNHNS and CDR2 as SASEGT, both from the germline V gene. Relative to germline, V is 5 bases shorter and J is 5 bases shorter, with 13 bases between their ends. The cysteine opens and the phenylalanine closes a CDR3 of 14 amino acids. CDR3 DNA is the only sequence kept; it has 42 bases, read in frame from the first base. The cohort consisted of 650 to 700 healthy bone marrow donors. At the time of sampling, all cohort members were nominally healthy, though unrecorded immune exposures were likely present. The donor tested CMV seropositive and was one of the 289 seropositive cohort members. Every donor gave a peripheral blood sample, and the peripheral blood mononuclear cells from that sample were used for TCR beta sequencing. Genomic DNA was extracted from the blood cell samples with the Qiagen DNeasy Blood Extraction Kit. Points on this clone: Its antigen remains undetermined. Within one base of it there is no much larger clone, and no base qualities were kept.

Receptors were amplified or captured by the immunoSEQ multiplex PCR assay. For the multiplex PCR, a mixture combining 60 forward primers for TCR Vbeta segments and 13 reverse primers for TCR Jbeta segments was used. The CDR3 region of rearranged TCR beta genes was amplified from genomic DNA by a multiplex PCR assay. Amplified TCR beta libraries were sequenced as 87-base-pair reads on the Illumina HiSeq System. The paper's data handling went like this. Across the 600 to 700 repertoires, a later analysis counted tens of millions of unique TCR beta chains, roughly 11 million of which were shared by at least two donors. To remove PCR and sequencing errors, raw reads were error-corrected and collapsed into unique sequences using a nearest-neighbor algorithm that merged closely related sequences. Alignment of CDR3 sequences to IMGT reference sequences was used to assign V, D and J gene segments. For a sequence to be retained, a match of at least six nucleotides to both a V gene segment and a J gene segment was required. Rearrangements were called productive when the CDR3 lacked stop codons and stayed in frame with V and J; all others were non-productive. CDR3 was defined according to IMGT convention as the region running from the second conserved V-encoded cysteine to the conserved J-encoded phenylalanine. The earlier analysis of about 590 of the donors excluded sequences that lacked an unambiguous match to a single V gene segment. In an earlier analysis of about 590 of the donors, a V segment was called functional when productive rearrangements were above 56.7%, and segregating when the standard deviation between donors exceeded 5%. A statistical classification framework was developed to diagnose cytomegalovirus status using the catalog of TCR beta chain sequences. In a later analysis, TCR nucleotide sequences were compared against IMGT/GENE-DB human TR gene sequences so that V and J genes could be assigned. A later analysis assigned CDR3 sequences and most-parsimonious VDJ recombination scenarios with the TCRdist pipeline. In a later analysis, each TCR beta chain was defined by its CDR3 amino acid sequence together with its V-gene family, and reads without a unique V-gene family were excluded. A later analysis removed 450 to 600 highly shared, low-generation-probability nucleotide sequences to deal with suspected cross-contamination and a sequencing artifact. For each public chain, a later analysis derived a clonal expansion index from normalized ranks of inferred template counts within each repertoire. In a later analysis, generation probabilities were computed with a VDJ recombination model fitted to out-of-frame rearrangements, and the resulting probabilities were checked against IGoR. Hypergeometric tests were used in a later analysis to score TCR-TCR, TCR-HLA and TCR-CMV co-occurrence, with a repertoire-size bias correction applied to the TCR pairs. False discovery rates were estimated in a later analysis by permuting HLA or CMV assignments 20 times. In a later analysis, co-occurring TCRs were grouped using DBSCAN, and TCRdist sequence similarity was added for clustering within HLA-allele-positive subsets. Co-occurrence clustering excluded repertoires with fewer than 30,000 or more than 120,000 public chains, plus five with anomalous nucleotide sharing. TCRdb re-hosts the immuneACCESS table, in-frame sequences only. Its copies lack some clones; in the studies checked, an unresolved V gene accounts for under half of them, and the cause for the rest is not known. D and trimming come from the DNA, and the V and J calls and clone size come from that table. The sample table contains approximately 100,000 clones; only one count was recorded for about 59% of them. 3.5% to 4% of the sample rests with the top ten.

Input material: PBMCs. The chain was built from TRBV6-1 and TRBJ1-5; a confident D gene designation cannot be given. The clonotype was recovered from a man younger than 40 in good health and CMV-seropositive. CDR3 protein: CASSSASVYQPQHF. The base sequence is TGTGCCAGCAGTTCGGCCAGCGTTTATCAGCCCCAGCATTTT.